These 15 T cell receptor beta chains originate from one sample sequenced in a study of T-cell reconstitution after alpha-beta-depleted transplantation in children. The library targeted TCRbeta and was prepared with unique molecular identifiers. One entry per CDR3 protein, called by TCRdb with MiXCR from the PCR reads. The sample has hundreds of thousands of distinct CDR3 sequences; approximately 10% are singletons. The sequences come from PBMCs, collected before TCRalphabeta/CD19-depleted stem cell transplant. The receptors shown here come from a child younger than two with acute myeloid leukemia, due to receive a stem cell transplant.

In its sample, this clonotype was seen many times. The V gene is TRBV9, the J gene TRBJ2-1, with 7 bases lining up with TRBD2. Germline values: CDR1 SGDLS, CDR2 YYNGEE. V shed 4 bases and J 9 bases; nucleotides not matched to a gene: 13. This CDR3 spans 15 amino acids. The DNA of the CDR3 is TGTGCCAGCAGCTTCCGACTAGCCCCTGGGCCTGAGCAGTTCTTC. It translates to CASSFRLAPGPEQFF.

This clonotype was counted at least ten times. The chain uses TRBV29-1 and TRBJ2-1; no firm D call. V lost 5 bases and J lost 0, with 14 bases in between. This CDR3 has 15 residues. Germline V gene lookup returns CDR1 SQVTM and CDR2 ANQGSEA. CDR3 amino acids: CSVKKSMGSYNEQFF. CDR3 in DNA: TGCAGCGTTAAAAAGAGCATGGGCTCCTACAATGAGCAGTTCTTC.

This clonotype was observed at least ten times. The V and J genes are TRBV20-1 and TRBJ2-7, with TRBD2 matching over 8 bases. Germline CDR1 and CDR2: DFQATT and SNEGSKA (reference sequence). The CDR3 extends over 12 amino acids. V lost 3 bases, J lost 2 bases, and 0 bases stayed unmatched. In DNA, the CDR3 is TGCAGTGCTAGCGGGAGGGCCTACGAGCAGTACTTC. This translates into CSASGRAYEQYF.

This clonotype was seen at least ten times. The chain recombines TRBV20-1 with TRBJ1-4; TRBD1 matches at 7 bases. The V segment lost 1 base and the J segment 7 bases; nucleotides outside the gene matches: 12. The CDR3 is 16 residues long. Per the germline V gene, CDR1 is DFQATT and CDR2 is SNEGSKA (reference sequence). The CDR3 nucleotides read TGCAGTGCTAGAGCCGAACAGGGGTGGATGGGTGAAAAACTGTTTTTT. It translates to CSARAEQGWMGEKLFF.

This clonotype was detected ten times or more. V is TRBV14 and J is TRBJ1-3; D unresolved. V lost 0 bases and J 4 bases, leaving 7 bases between the germline ends. Germline V lookup: CDR1 SGHDN, CDR2 FVKESK. The CDR3 totals 14 residues. CDR3 loop: CASSQEDAGNTIYF. CDR3 nucleotides: TGTGCCAGCAGCCAAGAAGATGCGGGAAACACCATATATTTT.

Only one count was recorded for this clonotype. The V and J genes are TRBV5-5 and TRBJ2-1, with TRBD2 matching 9 bases. This CDR3 is 15 amino acids long. Looked up from germline, CDR1 is SGHKS and CDR2 is YYEKEE (reference sequence). Trimming at V came to 4 bases and at J to 2 bases, leaving 4 bases not matched to a gene. The CDR3 DNA follows: TGTGCCAGCAGCACCGGGACTAGCACCTACAATGAGCAGTTCTTC. Its translation: CASSTGTSTYNEQFF.

This clonotype was counted many times. CDR3 DNA: TGCGCCAGCAGCTTGGTGGGGACAGGGGCGACCTACGAGCAGTACTTC. Translated: CASSLVGTGATYEQYF. The V call is TRBV5-1, the J call TRBJ2-7; 10 bases agree with TRBD1. The CDR3 loop spans 16 amino acids. The germline V gene has CDR1 SGHRS and CDR2 YFSETQ. J was trimmed by 2 bases and V by 0 bases; bases with no gene match: 5. The full variable domain, with the rest looked up from reference TRBV5-1 and TRBJ2-7, is KAGVTQTPRYLIKTRGQQVTLSCSPISGHRSVSWYQQTPGQGLQFLFEYFSETQRNKGNFPGRFSGRQFSNSRSEMNVSTLELGDSALYLCASSLVGTGATYEQYFGPGTRLTVT.

This clonotype appeared many times. This sequence joins TRBV27 and TRBJ1-3; tentative D call: TRBD1 (6 bases). Looked up from germline, CDR1 is MNHEY and CDR2 is SMNVEV (reference sequence). The CDR3 is 16 amino acids. V lost 4 bases and J lost 7, with 20 bases in between. For the CDR3, the DNA is TGTGCCAGCAGTTCCCGTCGAGAGAGGGGGTATAACACCATATATTTT. As protein: CASSSRRERGYNTIYF.

The rearrangement uses TRBV18 and TRBJ2-2, with D maybe TRBD1 (5 bases). This CDR3 spans 16 amino acids. Deletions cut 1 base from V and 1 base from J, with 10 bases between. From germline, CDR1 is KGHSH and CDR2 LQKENI. CDR3 sequence reads: CASSPRVRENTGELFF. The CDR3 DNA reads as TGTGCCAGCTCACCACGGGTCAGGGAGAACACCGGGGAGCTGTTTTTT.

This clonotype was counted many times. The genes are TRBV12-3 or TRBV12-4 and TRBJ2-7, with a tentative D call TRBD1 (6 bases). The CDR3 is made up of 12 amino acids. Trimming pared 6 bases from V and 4 bases from J, leaving 10 bases between. The CDR3 coding sequence is TGTGCCAGCAGACGCACAGGGTACGAGCAGTACTTC. Its protein product is CASRRTGYEQYF.

This clonotype was recorded many times. The chain links TRBV12-3 or TRBV12-4 to TRBJ2-7; TRBD1 matches 10 bases. J was trimmed by 0 bases and V by 6 bases; bases with no gene match: 8. CDR3 size: 16 residues. CDR3 sequence reads: CASSLSWTGGSYEQYF. For the CDR3, the DNA is TGTGCCAGCAGCCTATCTTGGACAGGGGGCTCCTACGAGCAGTACTTC.

This clonotype was counted many times. This chain links TRBV7-9 with TRBJ2-5; 16 nucleotides line up with TRBD2. The CDR3 covers 15 residues. CDR1 and CDR2 from the germline V gene are SEHNR and FQNEAQ (reference sequence). The V gene end was trimmed by 11 bases and the J gene end by 5 bases; junction bases not matched to a gene: 8. The CDR3: CAPRGLAGGPETQYF. The CDR3 DNA is TGTGCCCCGAGGGGACTAGCGGGAGGGCCGGAGACCCAGTACTTC.

V gene TRBV7-8 combines with J gene TRBJ2-3, with 9 bases fitting TRBD2. Trimming removed 5 bases from V and 5 bases from J; junction bases left unmatched: 11. Germline V gives CDR1 SGHVS, CDR2 FQNEAQ. This CDR3 comprises 16 residues. The CDR3: CASSHLRAGGRDTQYF. The CDR3 DNA sequence: TGTGCCAGCAGCCACCTCAGGGCGGGGGGGCGAGATACGCAGTATTTT.

This clonotype was found many times. V usage is TRBV7-9 and J usage is TRBJ1-1, with D possibly TRBD1 on 6 matching bases. The CDR3 sequence is 17 residues long. V was clipped by 3 bases and J by 1 base, with 18 bases between them. The germline CDR1 and CDR2 sequences are SEHNR and FQNEAQ (reference sequence). For the CDR3, the DNA is TGTGCCAGCAGCTTCGGGACACTAAGGTTGGGGAACACTGAAGCTTTCTTT. It is translated as CASSFGTLRLGNTEAFF.

This clonotype was seen many times. The V call is TRBV5-1, the J call TRBJ2-1; the D gene is possibly TRBD2 (6 bases). Per the germline V gene, CDR1 is SGHRS and CDR2 is YFSETQ. This CDR3 is built from 18 residues. The ends were cut back, 0 bases at V and 3 bases at J, with 19 bases in the middle. The CDR3 reads CASSLGPGGAGNYNEQFF. CDR3 DNA sequence: TGCGCCAGCAGCTTGGGGCCAGGCGGGGCGGGAAACTACAATGAGCAGTTCTTC.